This T cell receptor beta chain is from a study of blood T cell repertoires in COVID-19. Study context: From the United States, Italy and Spain came samples of acute and convalescent COVID-19.

In the authors' workflow: Amplification with reference gene primers provided the estimates of nucleated cell counts. Clones were read by immunoSEQ multiplex PCR, and TCRdb kept only the in-frame ones, dropping some. V and J calls and clone size are those listed in that table; D and trimming were worked out from the DNA. Among about 140,000 clones listed, about 83% were seen once. The source of this sequence is a woman aged 40 to 50 with acute or convalescent COVID-19. Material for sequencing was peripheral blood.

The CDR3 region is CASSAWGQGESYEQYF. As DNA, the CDR3 is TGTGCCAGCAGCGCCTGGGGACAGGGAGAGTCCTACGAGCAGTACTTC. The V call is TRBV13, the J call TRBJ2-7; 9 bases agree with TRBD1. Germline V gene sequence: CDR1 PRHDT, CDR2 FYEKMQ (reference sequence). The junction had 9 bases not matched to a gene; V was cut back by 5 bases and J by 1 base. CDR3 length: 16 amino acids.